This is a list of T cell receptor beta chains from one sample in a study of early T cells in non-severe SARS-CoV-2 infection. TCRdb called the 5' RACE reads again in MiXCR, with one record for every CDR3 protein. The data contain about 71,000 distinct CDR3 sequences, roughly 13% of them seen just once; the ten biggest clones take up roughly 13%. The specimen sequenced was whole blood. The origin of the receptors is an adult who was a healthcare worker with PCR-confirmed SARS-CoV-2 infection or an uninfected control (not recorded which). The CDR3 runs from the conserved cysteine through the conserved F or W. The D gene is left open where the match is weak. A clone size is listed for some rows: how often the clone was seen (once, few, many), or a class if it is expanded.

clone_size,cdr3_length,d_call,v_call,j_call,cdr3_aa,cdr3_nt
.,13,.,TRBV6-1,TRBJ2-1,CASSVTGIAEQFF,TGTGCCAGCAGTGTCACAGGGATTGCTGAGCAGTTCTTC
few,13,.,TRBV10-3,TRBJ2-3,CAIRQQTPDTQYF,TGTGCCATCCGACAGCAGACCCCGGATACGCAGTATTTT
.,14,TRBD2,TRBV29-1,TRBJ2-1,CSVAREGSYNEQFF,TGCAGCGTAGCCAGGGAGGGGTCCTACAATGAGCAGTTCTTC
.,14,.,TRBV30,TRBJ2-7,CAWRGSSQSYEQYF,TGTGCCTGGAGAGGATCCAGTCAGTCCTACGAGCAGTACTTC
.,16,.,TRBV9,TRBJ2-5,CASSSYREPIGETQYF,TGTGCCAGCAGCTCCTACCGGGAGCCCATAGGGGAGACCCAGTACTTC
.,16,TRBD2,TRBV4-1,TRBJ2-1,CASSPIAGGSYNEQFF,TGCGCCAGCAGCCCAATAGCGGGGGGTAGCTACAATGAGCAGTTCTTC
.,12,.,TRBV20-1,TRBJ2-7,CSGGTAPGEQYF,TGCAGTGGCGGGACTGCGCCGGGTGAGCAGTACTTC
.,13,.,TRBV11-2,TRBJ2-7,CASSSTPSYEQYF,TGTGCCAGCAGCTCGACACCGTCCTACGAGCAGTACTTC
few,14,TRBD1,TRBV12-3/TRBV12-4,TRBJ1-1,CASSSIRGRTEAFF,TGTGCCAGCAGTTCAATCAGGGGGCGGACTGAAGCTTTCTTT
.,15,.,TRBV7-2,TRBJ2-3,CASSLSWGRTDTQYF,TGTGCCAGCAGCTTAAGCTGGGGGCGCACAGATACGCAGTATTTT
many,15,TRBD1,TRBV28,TRBJ1-5,CASSPQGSGNQPQHF,TGTGCCAGCAGTCCACAGGGGTCGGGCAATCAGCCCCAGCATTTT
.,13,.,TRBV5-1,TRBJ1-3,CASSLAAENTIYF,TGCGCCAGCAGCTTGGCCGCGGAAAACACCATATATTTT
.,17,.,TRBV18,TRBJ1-3,CASSGEKTYYSGNTIYF,TGTGCCAGCTCAGGGGAGAAAACTTATTACTCTGGAAACACCATATATTTT
few,17,.,TRBV7-9,TRBJ2-2,CASSLGGITTNTGELFF,TGTGCCAGCAGCTTAGGAGGGATAACCACGAACACCGGGGAGCTGTTTTTT
.,12,.,TRBV29-1,TRBJ1-2,CSGTIGDYGYTF,TGCAGCGGCACCATTGGCGACTATGGCTACACCTTC
few,11,.,TRBV6-5,TRBJ1-3,CASSYIGVQYF,TGTGCCAGCAGTTACATCGGCGTTCAATATTTT
few,15,TRBD2,TRBV12-3/TRBV12-4,TRBJ2-1,CASSSGVSSYNEQFF,TGTGCCAGCAGCAGCGGGGTTTCATCCTACAATGAGCAGTTCTTC
.,14,.,TRBV9,TRBJ2-3,CASSVVTSTDTQYF,TGTGCCAGCAGCGTAGTTACGAGCACAGATACGCAGTATTTT
many,16,.,TRBV15,TRBJ2-1,CATSRGTGAFYNEQFF,TGTGCCACCAGCAGAGGGACGGGGGCCTTTTACAATGAGCAGTTCTTC
many,14,TRBD1,TRBV7-9,TRBJ2-7,CASSLTGTAYEQYF,TGTGCCAGCAGCCTCACCGGGACAGCTTACGAGCAGTACTTC
.,13,.,TRBV11-1,TRBJ2-1,CASSLTRGNEQFF,TGTGCCAGCAGCCTTACCCGTGGAAATGAGCAGTTCTTC
few,15,TRBD1,TRBV5-1,TRBJ1-6,CASSRLGGTGSPLHF,TGCGCCAGCAGCAGGTTAGGTGGGACAGGGTCACCCCTCCACTTT
.,12,.,TRBV20-1,TRBJ2-7,CSANRDVSEQYF,TGCAGTGCTAACAGGGATGTTTCCGAGCAGTACTTC
.,13,.,TRBV5-1,TRBJ2-2,CASSLILDGELFF,TGCGCCAGCAGCCTCATCTTGGACGGGGAGCTGTTTTTT
.,17,.,TRBV12-3/TRBV12-4,TRBJ2-6,CASSPTGRLSGANVLTF,TGTGCCAGCAGCCCCACAGGGCGCCTGTCTGGGGCCAACGTCCTGACTTTC
.,15,TRBD1,TRBV29-1,TRBJ2-1,CSATVRQGLYNEQFF,TGCAGCGCCACGGTCCGACAGGGCCTATACAATGAGCAGTTCTTC
.,17,TRBD2,TRBV19,TRBJ2-3,CASSIRGLAGSTDTQYF,TGTGCCAGTAGTATTCGAGGGCTAGCGGGGAGCACAGATACGCAGTATTTT
few,12,.,TRBV11-2,TRBJ1-6,CASSPVESPLHF,TGTGCCAGCAGCCCCGTGGAATCACCCCTCCACTTT
few,13,.,TRBV7-8,TRBJ2-3,CASSRRTRDTQYF,TGTGCCAGCAGCCGCAGAACACGAGATACGCAGTATTTT
.,12,.,TRBV7-8,TRBJ2-5,CASSTFRETQYF,TGTGCCAGCAGCACCTTTAGGGAGACCCAGTACTTC
few,14,.,TRBV6-2/TRBV6-3,TRBJ1-6,CASSYTTAYSPLHF,TGTGCCAGCAGTTACACGACGGCTTATTCACCCCTCCACTTT